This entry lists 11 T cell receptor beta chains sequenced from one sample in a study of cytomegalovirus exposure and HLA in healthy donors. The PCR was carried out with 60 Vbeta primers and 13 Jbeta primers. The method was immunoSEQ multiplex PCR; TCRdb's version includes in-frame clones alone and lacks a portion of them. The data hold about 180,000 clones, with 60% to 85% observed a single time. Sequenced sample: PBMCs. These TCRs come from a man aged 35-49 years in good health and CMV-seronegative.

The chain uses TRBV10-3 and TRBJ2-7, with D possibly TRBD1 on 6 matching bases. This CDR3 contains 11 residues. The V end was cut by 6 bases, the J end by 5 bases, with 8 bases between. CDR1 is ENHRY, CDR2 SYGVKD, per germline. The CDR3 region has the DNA TGTGCCATCAGCTACAGGGACGAGCAGTACTTC. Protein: CAISYRDEQYF.

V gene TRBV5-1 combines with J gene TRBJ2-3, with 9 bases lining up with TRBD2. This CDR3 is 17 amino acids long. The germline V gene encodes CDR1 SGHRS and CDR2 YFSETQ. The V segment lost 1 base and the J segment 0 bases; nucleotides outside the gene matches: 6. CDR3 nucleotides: TGCGCCAGCAGCTTGACCGCGGGGGGGCCTAGCACAGATACGCAGTATTTT. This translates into CASSLTAGGPSTDTQYF.

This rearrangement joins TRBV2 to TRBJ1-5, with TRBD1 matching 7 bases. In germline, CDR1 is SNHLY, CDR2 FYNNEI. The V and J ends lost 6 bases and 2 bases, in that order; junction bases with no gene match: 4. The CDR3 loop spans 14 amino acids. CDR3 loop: CASRQQGGNQPQHF. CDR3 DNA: TGTGCCAGCAGACAGCAGGGGGGCAATCAGCCCCAGCATTTT.

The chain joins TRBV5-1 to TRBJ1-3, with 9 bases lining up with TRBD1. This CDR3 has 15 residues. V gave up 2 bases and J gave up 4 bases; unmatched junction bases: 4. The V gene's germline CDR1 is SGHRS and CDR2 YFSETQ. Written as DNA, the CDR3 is TGCGCCAGCAGCTTAGCCGGGACAGGGGGAAACACCATATATTTT. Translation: CASSLAGTGGNTIYF.

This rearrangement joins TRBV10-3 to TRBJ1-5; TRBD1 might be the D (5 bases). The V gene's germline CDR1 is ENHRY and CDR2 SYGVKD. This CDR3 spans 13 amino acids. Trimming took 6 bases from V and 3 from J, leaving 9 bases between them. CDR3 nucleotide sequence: TGTGCCATCAGACAAGGGGTCAATCAGCCCCAGCATTTT. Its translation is CAIRQGVNQPQHF.

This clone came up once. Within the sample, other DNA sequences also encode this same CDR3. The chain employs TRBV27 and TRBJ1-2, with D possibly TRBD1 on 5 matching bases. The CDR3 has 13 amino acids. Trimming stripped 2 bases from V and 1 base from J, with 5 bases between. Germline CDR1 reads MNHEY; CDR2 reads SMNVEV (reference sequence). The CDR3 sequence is CASSLQGNYGYTF. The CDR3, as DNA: TGTGCCAGCAGTTTACAGGGTAACTATGGCTACACCTTC.

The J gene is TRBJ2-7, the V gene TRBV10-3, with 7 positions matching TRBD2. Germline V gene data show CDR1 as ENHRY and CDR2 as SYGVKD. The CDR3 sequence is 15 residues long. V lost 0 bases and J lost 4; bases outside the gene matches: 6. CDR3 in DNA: TGTGCCATCAGTGAGTCGTGGCGGGAGTTATACGAGCAGTACTTC. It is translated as CAISESWRELYEQYF.

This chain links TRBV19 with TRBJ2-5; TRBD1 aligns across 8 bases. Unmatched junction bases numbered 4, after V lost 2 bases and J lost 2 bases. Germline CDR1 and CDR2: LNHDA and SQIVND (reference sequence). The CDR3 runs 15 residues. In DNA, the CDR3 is TGTGCCAGTAGTATATGGACAGGGCGGCAAGAGACCCAGTACTTC. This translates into CASSIWTGRQETQYF. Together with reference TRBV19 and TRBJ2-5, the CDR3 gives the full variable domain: DGGITQSPKYLFRKEGQNVTLSCEQNLNHDAMYWYRQDPGQGLRLIYYSQIVNDFQKGDIAEGYSVSREKKESFPLTVTSAQKNPTAFYLCASSIWTGRQETQYFGPGTRLLVL.

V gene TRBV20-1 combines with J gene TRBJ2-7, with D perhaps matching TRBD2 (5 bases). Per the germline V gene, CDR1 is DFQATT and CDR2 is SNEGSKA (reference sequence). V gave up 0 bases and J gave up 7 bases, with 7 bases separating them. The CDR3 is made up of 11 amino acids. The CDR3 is CSAREDWEQYF. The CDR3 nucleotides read TGCAGTGCTAGAGAGGACTGGGAGCAGTACTTC.

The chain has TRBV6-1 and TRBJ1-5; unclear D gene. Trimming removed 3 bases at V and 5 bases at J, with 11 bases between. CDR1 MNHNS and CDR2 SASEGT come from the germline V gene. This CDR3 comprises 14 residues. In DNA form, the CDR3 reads TGTGCCAGCAGTGAGGTACCCCGAGATCAGCCCCAGCATTTT. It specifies CASSEVPRDQPQHF.

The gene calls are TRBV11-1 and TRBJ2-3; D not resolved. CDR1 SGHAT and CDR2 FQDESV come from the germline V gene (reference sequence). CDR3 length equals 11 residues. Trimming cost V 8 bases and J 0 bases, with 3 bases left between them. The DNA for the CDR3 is TGTGCCAGCCAGAGCACAGATACGCAGTATTTT. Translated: CASQSTDTQYF.